These T cell receptor beta chains were read from a single sample in a study of shared clonotypes between healthy human individuals. Measured with immunoSEQ multiplex PCR; TCRdb has only the in-frame clones, and not every one. The sample lists about 2.2 million clones; 85% to 95% were seen once. The sample consisted of naive CD8+ T cells from PBMCs. The source is a man younger than 35 in good health. Some clones in this sample may be carry-over from other donors' samples. Each CDR3 is given with its conserved first and last residue. The D gene is left open where the match is weak. A clone size is listed for some rows: how often the clone was seen (once, few, many), or a class if it is expanded.

d_gene,abundance,v_gene,j_gene,CDR3nt,CDR3aa
TRBD2,.,TRBV18,TRBJ2-7,TGTGCCAGCTCACCAACTAGCGTAACCTACGAGCAGTACTTC,CASSPTSVTYEQYF
.,.,TRBV27,TRBJ2-7,TGTGCCAGCAGTCCCCGGGGGGCCCACGAGCAGTACTTC,CASSPRGAHEQYF
.,.,TRBV21-1,TRBJ2-7,TGTGCCAGCAGCAATGGGGGGATAGCGGGTGCTTCCTACGAGCAGTACTTC,CASSNGGIAGASYEQYF
.,.,TRBV28,TRBJ1-1,TGTGCCAGTGAGGGGGGGGAAGCTTTCTTT,CASEGGEAFF
TRBD2,.,TRBV11-2,TRBJ2-3,TGTGCCAGCAGCTCCGGACTAGCGGGGGCAGATACGCAGTATTTT,CASSSGLAGADTQYF
TRBD2,.,TRBV7-3,TRBJ2-1,TGTGCCAGCAGCCCCATTGGGACTAGCGGGACGAATGAGCAGTTCTTC,CASSPIGTSGTNEQFF
TRBD2,.,TRBV2,TRBJ2-7,TGTGCCAGCAGTGAGGAGGGGCTAGCGGATAACTCCTACGAGCAGTACTTC,CASSEEGLADNSYEQYF
TRBD1,few,TRBV10-1,TRBJ1-5,TGCGCCAGCAGCGGCAGGGGGGCAGATCAGCCCCAGCATTTT,CASSGRGADQPQHF
TRBD2,.,TRBV11-2,TRBJ2-5,TGTGCCAGCAGCCCGGGACTACGGCAGACCCAGTACTTC,CASSPGLRQTQYF
.,.,TRBV30,TRBJ1-1,TGTGCCTGGAGTGTAAACAGGGATGTCACTGAAGCTTTCTTT,CAWSVNRDVTEAFF
.,.,TRBV7-9,TRBJ2-5,TGTGCCAGCAGCGCTAGAGGGCGGAACCAAGAGACCCAGTACTTC,CASSARGRNQETQYF
.,.,TRBV4-1,TRBJ2-7,TGCGCCAGCAGCCAAGTATGGGGTCCCCGAGGGGAGCAGTACTTC,CASSQVWGPRGEQYF
TRBD1,.,TRBV5-8,TRBJ1-1,TGTGCCAGCAGCTTGACGACAGGGTGGGGGAACACTGAAGCTTTCTTT,CASSLTTGWGNTEAFF
.,.,TRBV6-6,TRBJ2-5,TGTGCCAGCAGTGGGTGGGAGGAGATTGGAGAGACCCAGTACTTC,CASSGWEEIGETQYF
.,.,TRBV19,TRBJ2-7,TGTGCCAGTAGTATCACGGACTACGCCAACGAGCAGTACTTC,CASSITDYANEQYF
.,.,TRBV11-2,TRBJ1-2,TGTGCCAGCAGCTTAAGAAGTGGGGACGGCTACACCTTC,CASSLRSGDGYTF
.,.,TRBV5-1,TRBJ2-5,TGCGCCAGCAGCTTGGCGACGGGACTGATACAAGAGACCCAGTACTTC,CASSLATGLIQETQYF
.,.,TRBV7-6,TRBJ2-1,TGTGCCAGCAGCCAGACTGGCGGGTGGGAGAGCTCCTACAATGAGCAGTTCTTC,CASSQTGGWESSYNEQFF
.,few,TRBV30,TRBJ1-1,TGTGCCTGGAGTGTAGGGGCGGACACTGAAGCTTTCTTT,CAWSVGADTEAFF
.,.,TRBV9,TRBJ2-7,TGTGCCAGCAGCGCTACACCGGGACTCGTCTACGAGCAGTACTTC,CASSATPGLVYEQYF
TRBD2,.,TRBV27,TRBJ2-1,TGTGCCAGCAGTCTGCTAGCGGGGCCCCTGAATGAGCAGTTCTTC,CASSLLAGPLNEQFF
TRBD1,.,TRBV28,TRBJ2-4,TGTGCCAGCAGTTTGCAGACAGGGGGCAAAAACATTCAGTACTTC,CASSLQTGGKNIQYF
.,.,TRBV10-3,TRBJ1-5,TGTGCCACGCAGGAACAGGGTAGCAATCAGCCCCAGCATTTT,CATQEQGSNQPQHF
.,.,TRBV2,TRBJ1-3,TGTGCTACGTGCGTCCACCCGTTATGGAACACCATATATTTT,CATCVHPLWNTIYF
.,.,TRBV9,TRBJ2-7,TGTGCCAGCAGCGCCGGGGGCGGACACTCCTACGAGCAGTACTTC,CASSAGGGHSYEQYF
TRBD1,.,TRBV7-8,TRBJ2-7,TGTGCCAGCAGCCCCACAGAGGGGGACAGAGCCTACGAGCAGTACTTC,CASSPTEGDRAYEQYF
TRBD1,once,TRBV4-3,TRBJ2-7,TGCGCCAGCAGCCAAGATCAAGGGACAGGGGGTGACTACGAGCAGTACTTC,CASSQDQGTGGDYEQYF
.,.,TRBV7-3,TRBJ2-7,TGTGCCAGCAGCCCCGTGGGACTCGCTTACGGGGGGTACTTC,CASSPVGLAYGGYF
.,.,TRBV7-6,TRBJ1-1,TGTGCCAGCAGCTCCGATGGGGGGCTAAACACTGAAGCTTTCTTT,CASSSDGGLNTEAFF
.,once,TRBV7-3,TRBJ2-1,TGTGCCAGCAGCGACCGGGCCCAGGGGGGCAATGAGCAGTTCTTC,CASSDRAQGGNEQFF
.,.,TRBV25-1,TRBJ1-1,TGTGCCAGCAGTGATACCGGGAGCAACACTGAAGCTTTCTTT,CASSDTGSNTEAFF
TRBD1,.,TRBV6-6,TRBJ2-3,TGTGCCAGCAGTTCAGGGGGCAGAACAGATACGCAGTATTTT,CASSSGGRTDTQYF
.,.,TRBV7-8,TRBJ1-1,TGTGCCAGCAGCTTTGGTTCAGGGGCTGGGAACACTGAAGCTTTCTTT,CASSFGSGAGNTEAFF
.,once,TRBV9,TRBJ1-3,TGTGCCAGCAGCGTAGGGGGAATAGCTGGAAACACCATATATTTT,CASSVGGIAGNTIYF
.,.,TRBV27,TRBJ2-7,TGTGCCAGCAGTTCGTATAGCTCCTACGAGCAGTACTTC,CASSSYSSYEQYF
TRBD1,.,TRBV5-1,TRBJ1-2,TGCGCCAGCAGCTTGGGGGGACAGCACTATGGCTACACCTTC,CASSLGGQHYGYTF
TRBD1,.,TRBV28,TRBJ2-3,TGTGCCAGCAGTTCAAACAGGGGTCCCCACCCACAGGTTACGCAGTATTTT,CASSSNRGPHPQVTQYF
.,.,TRBV27,TRBJ2-4,TGTGCCAGCAGTCCCCTTGGACTGACTAAAAACATTCAGTACTTC,CASSPLGLTKNIQYF
.,.,TRBV30,TRBJ1-2,TGTGCCTGGAGTATTCCACAGGGATTCTATGGCTACACCTTC,CAWSIPQGFYGYTF
TRBD2,.,TRBV29-1,TRBJ2-7,TGCAGCGTTACTAGCGGGAGTAGCTACGAGCAGTACTTC,CSVTSGSSYEQYF
TRBD2,once,TRBV27,TRBJ2-7,TGTGCCAGCAGTTTTGCGTCTAGCGGCACCTACGAGCAGTACTTC,CASSFASSGTYEQYF
.,.,TRBV7-9,TRBJ2-1,TGTGCCAGCAGCTTAGTAGGGGAGCCGGGGTTCTACAATGAGCAGTTCTTC,CASSLVGEPGFYNEQFF
TRBD1,.,TRBV30,TRBJ1-2,TGTGCCTGGACAGGGGGCTTCGGAGGCTACACCTTC,CAWTGGFGGYTF
.,.,TRBV19,TRBJ1-4,TGTGCCAGTAGTATTGGGGGAGAGGAAAAACTGTTTTTT,CASSIGGEEKLFF
TRBD2,.,TRBV11-2,TRBJ2-5,TGTGCCAGCAGCTTAGATCTTCGACTAGCGAAAGAGACCCAGTACTTC,CASSLDLRLAKETQYF
TRBD2,.,TRBV4-1,TRBJ2-5,TGCGCCAGCAGCCAAGCCCCGACGACTAGCGGACCAGAAGAGACCCAGTACTTC,CASSQAPTTSGPEETQYF
.,.,TRBV7-2,TRBJ2-7,TGTGCCAGCAGCTTACCCCCCCCCTCCTACGAGCAGTACTTC,CASSLPPPSYEQYF
.,.,TRBV6-5,TRBJ1-1,TGTGCCAGCAGGGCTGCCCGGGGAGGCGACACTGAAGCTTTCTTT,CASRAARGGDTEAFF